This T cell receptor (beta chain) stems from a study of blood T cell repertoires in COVID-19. Trimming left V 4 bases short and J 1 base short, with 5 bases between. CDR3 size: 12 residues. CDR1 and CDR2 from the germline V gene are SGHRS and YFSETQ. Per the authors' pipeline: Amplification of reference gene primers provided the estimated nucleated cell counts. Only in-frame clones appear in the TCRdb table, and some are missing; sequencing was by immunoSEQ multiplex PCR. V, J and clone size were drawn from that table, and D and trimming were deduced from the DNA. This table holds 220,000 or so clones, 89% found once. This clone was detected only once.

This sequence joins TRBV5-1 and TRBJ1-1; D is unclear. The sequenced material came from peripheral blood. This sequence was found in a man in his 60s who had recovered from COVID-19. In nucleotides, the CDR3 is TGCGCCAGCAGCAACAGGAACACTGAAGCTTTCTTT. Translating it yields CASSNRNTEAFF.